This is a list of T cell receptor beta chains from one sample in a study of cytomegalovirus exposure and HLA in healthy donors. Sequenced by immunoSEQ multiplex PCR; TCRdb stores in-frame clones only, minus some. This sample has about 190,000 clones, with 74% found just once. Sequencing was performed on PBMCs. Source of these receptors: a woman aged 30 to 39 in good health and CMV-seropositive. The CDR3 runs from the conserved cysteine through the conserved F or W. The D gene is left open where the match is weak. For some rows the clone size is stated as once, few or many, or as a class when expanded; others skip it.

clone size | D gene | J gene | V gene | CDR3 protein | CDR3 DNA
few | TRBD2 | TRBJ2-5 | TRBV18 | CASSPVLAGVQETQYF | TGTGCCAGCTCACCCGTACTAGCGGGAGTACAGGAGACCCAGTACTTC
. | . | TRBJ1-1 | TRBV5-4 | CASSLGAPTEAFF | TGTGCCAGCAGCTTAGGGGCGCCCACTGAAGCTTTCTTT
. | . | TRBJ2-5 | TRBV5-1 | CASTTGGGNLETQYF | TGCGCCAGCACCACGGGGGGCGGGAACTTAGAGACCCAGTACTTC
. | . | TRBJ2-3 | TRBV6-5 | CASTPGERVGDTQYF | TGTGCCAGCACTCCCGGGGAAAGGGTGGGAGATACGCAGTATTTT
. | . | TRBJ2-7 | TRBV28 | CASTPRGLAGSYEQYF | TGTGCCAGCACTCCAAGGGGGCTAGCGGGTTCCTACGAGCAGTACTTC
. | . | TRBJ2-5 | TRBV19 | CASSIGPFRGAKGKETQYF | TGTGCCAGTAGTATTGGCCCTTTTCGGGGGGCGAAGGGGAAAGAGACCCAGTACTTC
. | TRBD1 | TRBJ1-2 | TRBV14 | CASSGDSYGYTF | TGTGCCAGCAGCGGGGACAGCTATGGCTACACCTTC
few | . | TRBJ2-7 | TRBV6-5 | CASSYSGRADSYEQYF | TGTGCCAGCAGTTACTCAGGCAGGGCAGACTCCTACGAGCAGTACTTC
few | . | TRBJ1-1 | TRBV5-1 | CASSFGGVGTEAFF | TGCGCCAGCAGCTTCGGCGGGGTCGGGACTGAAGCTTTCTTT
. | TRBD2 | TRBJ2-5 | TRBV6-1 | CASSEEEGLAGREQYF | TGTGCCAGCAGTGAAGAAGAGGGACTAGCGGGAAGGGAGCAGTACTTC
. | TRBD2 | TRBJ2-5 | TRBV28 | CASMGLGGYQETQYF | TGTGCCAGCATGGGGTTGGGAGGGTACCAAGAGACCCAGTACTTC
. | . | TRBJ2-5 | TRBV6-5 | CASSYLGSHQETQYF | TGTGCCAGCAGTTACCTAGGGAGTCACCAAGAGACCCAGTACTTC
. | TRBD2 | TRBJ2-7 | TRBV7-2 | CASSLAGGGWVYEQYF | TGTGCCAGCAGCCTAGCGGGGGGGGGTTGGGTGTACGAGCAGTACTTC
. | . | TRBJ2-3 | TRBV5-1 | CASSLSSMTDTQYF | TGCGCCAGCAGCTTGAGTAGTATGACAGATACGCAGTATTTT
few | TRBD2 | TRBJ2-7 | TRBV11-2 | CASSWTSGGYEQYF | TGTGCCAGCAGCTGGACTAGCGGGGGGTACGAGCAGTACTTC
few | TRBD2 | TRBJ2-1 | TRBV6-5 | CATTSGAYNEQFF | TGTGCCACCACTAGCGGGGCCTACAATGAGCAGTTCTTC
few | . | TRBJ1-1 | TRBV4-2 | CASSPKTPDNINEAFF | TGTGCCAGCAGCCCGAAAACCCCCGACAATATCAACGAAGCTTTCTTT
. | . | TRBJ1-1 | TRBV15 | CATSARRPGVNTEAFF | TGTGCCACCAGCGCTAGGCGGCCAGGGGTTAACACTGAAGCTTTCTTT
. | . | TRBJ2-3 | TRBV12-5 | CASGLERDTQYF | .
. | . | TRBJ2-7 | TRBV11-2 | CASSLVVRRDYEQYF | TGTGCCAGCAGCTTAGTGGTGAGACGGGACTACGAGCAGTACTTC
. | TRBD1 | TRBJ2-2 | TRBV5-1 | CASSLAGTGGGTGELFF | TGCGCCAGCAGCTTGGCCGGGACAGGGGGCGGCACCGGGGAGCTGTTTTTT
. | TRBD1 | TRBJ2-1 | TRBV5-1 | CASEGQGYDEQFF | TGCGCCAGCGAGGGACAGGGTTATGATGAGCAGTTCTTC
. | TRBD2 | TRBJ2-1 | TRBV5-4 | CASSLGLAGVEQFF | TGTGCCAGCAGCTTGGGTCTAGCGGGAGTTGAGCAGTTCTTC
. | TRBD2 | TRBJ2-7 | TRBV2 | CASSPVTREGEQYF | TGTGCCAGCAGTCCGGTAACCCGGGAGGGCGAGCAGTACTTC
. | TRBD1 | TRBJ1-1 | TRBV6-1 | CASSERDWTGKTEAFF | TGTGCCAGCAGTGAGCGGGACTGGACAGGAAAGACTGAAGCTTTCTTT
. | TRBD1 | TRBJ1-1 | TRBV27 | CASSRGQTLNTEAFF | TGTGCCAGCAGCCGGGGACAGACCCTGAACACTGAAGCTTTCTTT
. | . | TRBJ1-5 | TRBV10-1 | CASQQNPDQPQHF | TGCGCCAGCCAACAGAATCCCGATCAGCCCCAGCATTTT
. | TRBD2 | TRBJ2-7 | TRBV10-1 | CASSLTSGRYEQYF | TGCGCCAGCAGTCTGACTAGCGGGAGGTACGAGCAGTACTTC
few | TRBD1 | TRBJ1-1 | TRBV4-1 | CASSHLTGRGSEAFF | TGCGCCAGCAGCCATCTGACAGGGAGAGGGTCTGAAGCTTTCTTT
. | . | TRBJ1-5 | TRBV2 | CASRNNGNSNQPQHF | TGTGCCAGCCGAAATAACGGGAATAGCAATCAGCCCCAGCATTTT
. | TRBD1 | TRBJ2-3 | TRBV19 | CASSPLPGQGEDTQYF | TGTGCCAGTAGCCCCTTACCGGGACAGGGTGAAGATACGCAGTATTTT
once | TRBD2 | TRBJ2-5 | TRBV28 | CASRSQAGEETQYF | TGTGCCAGCAGGTCGCAAGCGGGAGAGGAGACCCAGTACTTC
. | . | TRBJ1-1 | TRBV5-6 | CASSFGTSGTEAFF | TGTGCCAGCAGCTTCGGAACGAGCGGCACTGAAGCTTTCTTT